This TCR beta chain was sequenced during a study of T cell clonality in common variable immunodeficiency. General study results and limits: TCRbeta clonality was increased in CVID versus healthy controls. Fewer deletions and N-nucleotide insertions were reportedly seen in common variable immunodeficiency TCR beta sequences. Compared with controls, CVID subjects had fewer shared TCRbeta clones.

As concerns this clone: Its antigen is undetermined.

Control and CVID samples contributed equal amounts of genomic DNA. Assay used: immunoSEQ multiplex PCR; TCRdb lists only in-frame clones, some missing. Singletons are absent from the sample, which has about 19,000 clones. Sequencing was performed on peripheral blood mononuclear cells. This sequence originates from a human donor with common variable immunodeficiency.

The CDR3 bases that were read are TGTGCCATTAGCTCCCTGGTTGAGGTCAATGAG. It encodes CAISSLVEVNE. The full CDR3 is CAISSLVEVNEQFF. This rearrangement joins TRBV10-3 to TRBJ2-1, with no clear D. The DNA ends 3 residues before the CDR3 does, and the rest of the CDR3 is filled in from the germline J gene. The CDR3 sequence is 14 residues long. Deletions cut 9 bases from V and 6 bases from J, with 18 bases between. Germline CDR1 and CDR2: ENHRY and SYGVKD.